This T cell receptor beta chain came from a study of early stage breast cancer tumors. The CDR3 extends over 13 amino acids. V lost 5 bases to trimming and J lost 3 bases, with 11 bases between them. Germline lookup yields CDR1 SGHTS and CDR2 YDEGEE. Each sample had two DNA replicates, 0.5 ug blood or roughly 1.6 ug tissue. The assay was immunoSEQ multiplex PCR, and TCRdb's table has in-frame clones only and misses some. There are approximately 30,000 clones in the sample; around 53% occur only once, and around 8% lies in the top ten. Comment on this clone: Its target is unknown.

Study findings and constraints: Bulk DNA sequencing of unsorted cells missed chain pairing and markers.

V usage is TRBV5-8 and J usage is TRBJ1-2; possible D gene TRBD1, 6 bases. The specimen sequenced was breast tumor tissue. The source is a person aged 45 to 59 with breast cancer. In DNA, the CDR3 is TGTGCCAGCAGTACGGGACAAGACTATGGCTACACCTTC. It codes for CASSTGQDYGYTF. Full variable domain (remainder filled in from reference TRBV5-8 and TRBJ1-2): EAGVTQSPTHLIKTRGQQATLRCSPISGHTSVYWYQQALGLGLQFLLWYDEGEERNRGNFPPRFSGRQFPNYSSELNVNALELEDSALYLCASSTGQDYGYTFGSGTRLTVV.